This T cell receptor beta chain emerged from a study of tumor and adjacent non-tumor tissue in lung cancer. As for the study in general: The cohort had about 12 adenocarcinoma, a couple of squamous cell and 1 small cell patients.

Germline CDR1 and CDR2: KGHDR and SFDVKD. There are 13 residues in the CDR3. The V end lost 7 bases, the J end lost 6 bases, and 12 bases lay between the germline ends. Study outcomes and limitations: Higher tumor TCR diversity was associated with shorter survival. Top 100 clones took a larger repertoire share in normal lung. TCR diversity was significantly greater in tumor than normal lung tissue.

TCRbeta libraries were built with three rounds of nested PCR, modified from ARM-PCR. A single record per CDR3 protein comes from TCRdb applying MiXCR to the multiplex PCR reads. The repertoire consists of more than 45,000 distinct CDR3 sequences, with about 79% occurring once and the leading ten covering over 20%. RNA was extracted from bulk tissue without any cell sorting. Distant lung tissue was collected more than 3 cm away from the tumor edge. Comments on this clonotype: Antigen specificity is unknown.

The specimen was distant non-tumor lung tissue. The chain is built from TRBV24-1 and TRBJ1-5, with unresolved D. The clonotype comes from an older woman with non-small cell lung cancer. The CDR3 nucleotides are TGTGCCACCAGACCGGAGACCAGTCAGCCCCAGCATTTT. It yields the protein CATRPETSQPQHF.